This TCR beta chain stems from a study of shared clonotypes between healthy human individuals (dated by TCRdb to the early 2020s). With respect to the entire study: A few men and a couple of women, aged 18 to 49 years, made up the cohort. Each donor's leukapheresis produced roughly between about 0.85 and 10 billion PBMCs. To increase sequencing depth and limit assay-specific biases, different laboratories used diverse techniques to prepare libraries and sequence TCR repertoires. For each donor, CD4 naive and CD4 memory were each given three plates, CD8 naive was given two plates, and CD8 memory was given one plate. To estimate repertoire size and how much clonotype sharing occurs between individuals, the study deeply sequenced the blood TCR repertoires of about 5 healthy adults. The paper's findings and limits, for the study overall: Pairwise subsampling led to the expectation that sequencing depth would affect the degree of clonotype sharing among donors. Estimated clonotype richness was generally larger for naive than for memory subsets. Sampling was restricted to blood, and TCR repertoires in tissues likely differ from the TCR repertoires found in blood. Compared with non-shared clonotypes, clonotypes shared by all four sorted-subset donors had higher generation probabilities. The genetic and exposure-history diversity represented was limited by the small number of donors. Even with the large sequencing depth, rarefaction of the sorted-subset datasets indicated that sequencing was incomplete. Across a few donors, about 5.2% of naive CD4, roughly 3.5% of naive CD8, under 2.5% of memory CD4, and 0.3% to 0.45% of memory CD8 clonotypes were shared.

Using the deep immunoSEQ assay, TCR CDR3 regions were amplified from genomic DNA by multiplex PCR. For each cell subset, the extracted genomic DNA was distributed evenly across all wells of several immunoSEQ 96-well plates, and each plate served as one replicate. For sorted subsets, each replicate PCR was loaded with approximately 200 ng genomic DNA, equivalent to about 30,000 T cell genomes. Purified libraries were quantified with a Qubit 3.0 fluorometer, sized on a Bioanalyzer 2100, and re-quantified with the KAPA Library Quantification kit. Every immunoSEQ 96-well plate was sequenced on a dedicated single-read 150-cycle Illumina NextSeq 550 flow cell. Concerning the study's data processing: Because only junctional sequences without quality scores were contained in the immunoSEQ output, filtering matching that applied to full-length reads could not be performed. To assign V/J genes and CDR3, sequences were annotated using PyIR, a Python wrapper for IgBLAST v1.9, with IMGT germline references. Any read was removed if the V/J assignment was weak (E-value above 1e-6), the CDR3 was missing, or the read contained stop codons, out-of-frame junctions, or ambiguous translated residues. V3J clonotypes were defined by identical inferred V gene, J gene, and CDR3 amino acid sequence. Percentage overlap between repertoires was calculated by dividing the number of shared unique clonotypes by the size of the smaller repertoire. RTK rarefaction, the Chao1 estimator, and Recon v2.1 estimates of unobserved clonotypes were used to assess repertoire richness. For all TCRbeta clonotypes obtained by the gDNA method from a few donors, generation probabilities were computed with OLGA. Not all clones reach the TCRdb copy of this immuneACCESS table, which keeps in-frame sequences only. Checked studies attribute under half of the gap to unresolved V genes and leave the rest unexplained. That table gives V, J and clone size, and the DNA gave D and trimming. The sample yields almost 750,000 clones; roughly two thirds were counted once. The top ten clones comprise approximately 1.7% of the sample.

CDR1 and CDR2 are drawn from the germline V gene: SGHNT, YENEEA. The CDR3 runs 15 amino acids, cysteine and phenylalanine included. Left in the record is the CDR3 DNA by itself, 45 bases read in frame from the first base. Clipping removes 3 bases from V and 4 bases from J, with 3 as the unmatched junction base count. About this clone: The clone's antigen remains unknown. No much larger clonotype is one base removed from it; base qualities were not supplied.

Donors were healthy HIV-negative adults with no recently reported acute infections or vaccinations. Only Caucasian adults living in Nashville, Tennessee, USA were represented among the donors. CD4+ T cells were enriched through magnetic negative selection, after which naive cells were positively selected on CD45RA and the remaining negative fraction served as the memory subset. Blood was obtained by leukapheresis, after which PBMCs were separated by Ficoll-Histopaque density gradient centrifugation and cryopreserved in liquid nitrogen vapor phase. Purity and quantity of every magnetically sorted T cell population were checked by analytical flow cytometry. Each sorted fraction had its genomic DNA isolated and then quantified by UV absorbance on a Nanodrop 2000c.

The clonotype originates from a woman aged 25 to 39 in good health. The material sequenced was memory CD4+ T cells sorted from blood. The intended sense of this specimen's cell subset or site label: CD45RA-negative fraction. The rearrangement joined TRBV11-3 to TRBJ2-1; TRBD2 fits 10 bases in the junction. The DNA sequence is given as TGTGCCAGCAGCTTGACTAGCGGGTTTTACAATGAGCAGTTCTTC. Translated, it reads CASSLTSGFYNEQFF.